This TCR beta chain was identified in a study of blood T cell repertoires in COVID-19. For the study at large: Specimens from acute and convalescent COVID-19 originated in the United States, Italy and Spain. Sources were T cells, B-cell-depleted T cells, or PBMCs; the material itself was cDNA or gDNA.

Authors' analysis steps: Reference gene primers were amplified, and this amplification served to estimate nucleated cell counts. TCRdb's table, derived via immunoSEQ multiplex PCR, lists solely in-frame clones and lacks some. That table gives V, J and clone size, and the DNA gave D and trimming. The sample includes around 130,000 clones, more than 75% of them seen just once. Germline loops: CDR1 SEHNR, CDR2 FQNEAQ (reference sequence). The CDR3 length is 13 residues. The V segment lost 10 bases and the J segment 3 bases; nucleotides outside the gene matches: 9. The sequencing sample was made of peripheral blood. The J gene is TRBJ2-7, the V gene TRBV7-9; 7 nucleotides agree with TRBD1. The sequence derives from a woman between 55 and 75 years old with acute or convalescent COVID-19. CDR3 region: CATTGTDNYEQYF. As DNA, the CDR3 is TGTGCCACTACCGGGACAGATAACTACGAGCAGTACTTC.